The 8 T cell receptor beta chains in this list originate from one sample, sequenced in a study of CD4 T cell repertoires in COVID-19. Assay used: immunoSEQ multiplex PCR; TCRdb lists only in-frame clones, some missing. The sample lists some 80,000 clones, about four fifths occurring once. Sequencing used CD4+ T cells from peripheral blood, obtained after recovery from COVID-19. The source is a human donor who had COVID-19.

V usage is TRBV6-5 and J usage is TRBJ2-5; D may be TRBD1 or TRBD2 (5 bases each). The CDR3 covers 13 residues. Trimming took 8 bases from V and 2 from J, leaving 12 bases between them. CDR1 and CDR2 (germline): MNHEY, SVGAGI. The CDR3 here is CASSGTFQETQYF. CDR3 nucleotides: TGTGCCAGCTCCGGGACGTTTCAAGAGACCCAGTACTTC.

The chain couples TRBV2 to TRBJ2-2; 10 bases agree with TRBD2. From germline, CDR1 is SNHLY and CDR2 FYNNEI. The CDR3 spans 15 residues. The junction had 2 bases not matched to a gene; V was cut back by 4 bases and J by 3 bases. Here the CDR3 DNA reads TGTGCCAGCAGTGGGCTAGCGGGAGACACCGGGGAGCTGTTTTTT. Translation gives CASSGLAGDTGELFF.

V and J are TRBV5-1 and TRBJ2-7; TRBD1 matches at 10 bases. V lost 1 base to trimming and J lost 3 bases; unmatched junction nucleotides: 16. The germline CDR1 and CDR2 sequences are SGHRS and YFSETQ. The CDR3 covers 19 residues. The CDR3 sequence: CASSLLSRDAGTGVYEQYF. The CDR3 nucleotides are TGCGCCAGCAGCTTGCTCTCCAGGGATGCTGGGACAGGGGTCTACGAGCAGTACTTC. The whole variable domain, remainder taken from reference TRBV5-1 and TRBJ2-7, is KAGVTQTPRYLIKTRGQQVTLSCSPISGHRSVSWYQQTPGQGLQFLFEYFSETQRNKGNFPGRFSGRQFSNSRSEMNVSTLELGDSALYLCASSLLSRDAGTGVYEQYFGPGTRLTVT.

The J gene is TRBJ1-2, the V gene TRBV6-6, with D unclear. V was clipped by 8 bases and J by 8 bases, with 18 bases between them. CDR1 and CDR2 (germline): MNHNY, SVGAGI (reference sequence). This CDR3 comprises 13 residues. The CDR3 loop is CASRRSGREGYTF. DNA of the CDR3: TGTGCCAGCCGTCGATCCGGGAGGGAAGGCTACACCTTC.

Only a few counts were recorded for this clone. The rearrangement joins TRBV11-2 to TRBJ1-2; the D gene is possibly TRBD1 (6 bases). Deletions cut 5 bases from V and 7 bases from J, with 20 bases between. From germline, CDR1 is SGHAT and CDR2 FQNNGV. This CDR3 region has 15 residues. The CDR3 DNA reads TGTGCCAGCAGCCCGGGGGAGGGGGGTGCCGCTGGCTACACCTTC. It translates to CASSPGEGGAAGYTF.

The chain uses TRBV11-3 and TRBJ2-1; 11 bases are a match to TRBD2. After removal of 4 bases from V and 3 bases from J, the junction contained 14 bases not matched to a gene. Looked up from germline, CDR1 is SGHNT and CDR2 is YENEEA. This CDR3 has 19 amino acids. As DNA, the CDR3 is TGTGCCAGCAGCTCTAGATGGGATGAGGGGACTAGCGGCTACAATGAGCAGTTCTTC. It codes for CASSSRWDEGTSGYNEQFF.

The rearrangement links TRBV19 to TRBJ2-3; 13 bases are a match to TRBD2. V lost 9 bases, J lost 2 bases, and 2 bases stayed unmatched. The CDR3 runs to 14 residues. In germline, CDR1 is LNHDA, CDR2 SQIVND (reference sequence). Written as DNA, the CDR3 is TGTGCCAGCGGGACTAGCGGGAACACAGATACGCAGTATTTT. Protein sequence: CASGTSGNTDTQYF.

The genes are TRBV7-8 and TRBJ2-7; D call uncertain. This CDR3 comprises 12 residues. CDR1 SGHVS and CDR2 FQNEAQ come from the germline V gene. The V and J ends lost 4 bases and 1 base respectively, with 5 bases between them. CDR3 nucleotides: TGTGCCAGCAGCTCGTTGTCCTACGAGCAGTACTTC. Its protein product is CASSSLSYEQYF.